This TCR beta chain was recorded in a study of shared T cell receptors in the human thymus. V was shortened by 0 bases and J by 8 bases, with 8 bases between the two germline ends. Looked up from germline, CDR1 is MNHEY and CDR2 is SVGAGI. CDR3 size: 13 residues. Clones were sequenced by immunoSEQ multiplex PCR, and TCRdb holds only the in-frame ones, with some missing. The sample contains under 850,000 clones, roughly 90% of which appear only once. The same specimen was also included in a second study, on human thymus T cells. That work adds: Thymus was obtained from resections taken during corrective heart surgery.

The V gene is TRBV6-5, the J gene TRBJ2-4; D is unresolved. The sequence was collected from a boy younger than two with a congenital heart defect. Sequencing input: thymocytes. CDR3 residues: CASSYSESHIQYF. The CDR3 DNA is TGTGCCAGCAGTTACTCCGAGAGTCACATTCAGTACTTC.